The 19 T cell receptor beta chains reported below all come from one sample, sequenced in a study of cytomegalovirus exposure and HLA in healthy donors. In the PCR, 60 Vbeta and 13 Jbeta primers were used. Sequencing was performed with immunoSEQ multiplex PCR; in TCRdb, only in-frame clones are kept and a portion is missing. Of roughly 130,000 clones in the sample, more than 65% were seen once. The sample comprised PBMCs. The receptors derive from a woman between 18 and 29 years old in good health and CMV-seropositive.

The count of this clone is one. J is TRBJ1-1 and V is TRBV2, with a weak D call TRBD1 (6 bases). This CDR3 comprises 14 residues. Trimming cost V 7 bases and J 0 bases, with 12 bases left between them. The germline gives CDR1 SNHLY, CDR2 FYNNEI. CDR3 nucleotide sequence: TGTGCCAGCACACAGGGCGTCATGAACACTGAAGCTTTCTTT. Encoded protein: CASTQGVMNTEAFF.

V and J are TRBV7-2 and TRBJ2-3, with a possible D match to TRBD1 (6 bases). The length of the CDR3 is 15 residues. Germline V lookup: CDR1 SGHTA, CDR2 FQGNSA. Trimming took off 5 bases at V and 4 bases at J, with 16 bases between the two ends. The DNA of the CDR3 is TGTGCCAGCAGCACTCTCAGGGGTCTCGCAGATACGCAGTATTTT. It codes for CASSTLRGLADTQYF.

CDR3 bases: TGCGCCAGCAGCCTTTCTTCGGTAATCTATGGCTACACCTTC. It specifies CASSLSSVIYGYTF. The chain has TRBV5-1 and TRBJ1-2; D is ambiguous. Trimming left V 4 bases short and J 4 bases short, with 14 bases between. CDR3 size: 14 residues. Germline V gene sequence: CDR1 SGHRS, CDR2 YFSETQ.

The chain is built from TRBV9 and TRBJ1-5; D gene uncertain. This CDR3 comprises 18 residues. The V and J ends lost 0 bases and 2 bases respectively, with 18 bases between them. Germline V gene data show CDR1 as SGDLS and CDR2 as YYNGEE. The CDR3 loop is CASSVGDTERPGNQPQHF. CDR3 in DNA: TGTGCCAGCAGCGTAGGTGACACAGAACGGCCGGGCAATCAGCCCCAGCATTTT.

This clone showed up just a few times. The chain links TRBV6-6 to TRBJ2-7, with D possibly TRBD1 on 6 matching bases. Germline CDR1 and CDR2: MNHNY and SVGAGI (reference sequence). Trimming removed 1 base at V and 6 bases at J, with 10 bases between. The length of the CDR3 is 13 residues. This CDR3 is CASSYYREREQYF. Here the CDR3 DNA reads TGTGCCAGCAGTTACTACAGGGAACGCGAGCAGTACTTC.

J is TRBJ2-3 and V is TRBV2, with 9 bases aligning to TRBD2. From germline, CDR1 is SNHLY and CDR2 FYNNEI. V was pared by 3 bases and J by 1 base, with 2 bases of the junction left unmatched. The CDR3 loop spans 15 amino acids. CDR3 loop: CASSDAGGGTDTQYF. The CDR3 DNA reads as TGTGCCAGCAGTGACGCGGGGGGGGGCACAGATACGCAGTATTTT.

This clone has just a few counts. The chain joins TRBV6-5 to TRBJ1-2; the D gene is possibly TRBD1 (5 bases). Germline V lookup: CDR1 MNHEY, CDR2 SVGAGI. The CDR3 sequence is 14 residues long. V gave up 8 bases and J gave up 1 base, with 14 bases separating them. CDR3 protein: CASLPGDLNYGYTF. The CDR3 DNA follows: TGTGCCAGCCTGCCGGGGGATCTTAACTATGGCTACACCTTC.

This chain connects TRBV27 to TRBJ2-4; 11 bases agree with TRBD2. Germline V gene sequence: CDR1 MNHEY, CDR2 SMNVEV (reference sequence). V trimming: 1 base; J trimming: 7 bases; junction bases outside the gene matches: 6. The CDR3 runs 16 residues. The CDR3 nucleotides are TGTGCCAGCAGTTTATATAGCGGGGGGGCCCAGAACATTCAGTACTTC. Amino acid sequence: CASSLYSGGAQNIQYF.

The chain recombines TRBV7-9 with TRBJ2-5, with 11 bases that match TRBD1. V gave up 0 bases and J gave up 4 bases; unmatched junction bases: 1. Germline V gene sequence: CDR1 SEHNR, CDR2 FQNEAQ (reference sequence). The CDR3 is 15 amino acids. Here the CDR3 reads CASSLAGTGGETQYF. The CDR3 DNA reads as TGTGCCAGCAGCTTAGCCGGGACAGGGGGAGAGACCCAGTACTTC.

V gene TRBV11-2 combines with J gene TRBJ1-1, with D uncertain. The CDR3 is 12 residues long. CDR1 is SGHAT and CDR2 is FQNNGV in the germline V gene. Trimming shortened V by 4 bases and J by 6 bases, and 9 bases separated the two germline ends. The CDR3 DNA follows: TGTGCCAGCAGCTCCAGGATCGCTGAAGCTTTCTTT. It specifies CASSSRIAEAFF. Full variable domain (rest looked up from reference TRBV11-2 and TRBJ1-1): EAGVAQSPRYKIIEKRQSVAFWCNPISGHATLYWYQQILGQGPKLLIQFQNNGVVDDSQLPKDRFSAERLKGVDSTLKIQPAKLEDSAVYLCASSSRIAEAFFGQGTRLTVV.

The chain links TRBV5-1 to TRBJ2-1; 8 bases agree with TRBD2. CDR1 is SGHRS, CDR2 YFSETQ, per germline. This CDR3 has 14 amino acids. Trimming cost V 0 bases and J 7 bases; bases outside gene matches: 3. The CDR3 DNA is TGCGCCAGCAGCTTGGGGGGACTAGAGAATGAGCAGTTCTTC. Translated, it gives CASSLGGLENEQFF.

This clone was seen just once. The CDR3 protein is CASSQDSGGYYNEQFF. CDR3 DNA sequence: TGCGCCAGCAGCCAAGATAGCGGGGGTTACTACAATGAGCAGTTCTTC. The chain is built from TRBV4-1 and TRBJ2-1; TRBD2 agrees at 9 bases. Germline CDR1 MGHRA, CDR2 YSYEKL. The CDR3 runs 16 residues. After removal of 0 bases from V and 3 bases from J, the junction contained 3 bases not matched to a gene.

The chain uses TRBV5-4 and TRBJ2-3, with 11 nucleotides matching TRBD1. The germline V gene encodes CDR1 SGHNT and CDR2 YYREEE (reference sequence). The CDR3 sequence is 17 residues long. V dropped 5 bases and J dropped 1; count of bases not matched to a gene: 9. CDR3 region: CASRSGTGGFGTDTQYF. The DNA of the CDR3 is TGTGCCAGCAGATCCGGGACAGGGGGTTTTGGCACAGATACGCAGTATTTT.

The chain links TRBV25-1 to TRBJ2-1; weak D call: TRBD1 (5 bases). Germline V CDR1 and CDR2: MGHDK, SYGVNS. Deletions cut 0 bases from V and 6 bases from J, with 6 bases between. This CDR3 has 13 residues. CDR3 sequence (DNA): TGTGCCAGCAGTGAATATCAGGGCAATGAGCAGTTCTTC. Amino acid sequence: CASSEYQGNEQFF.

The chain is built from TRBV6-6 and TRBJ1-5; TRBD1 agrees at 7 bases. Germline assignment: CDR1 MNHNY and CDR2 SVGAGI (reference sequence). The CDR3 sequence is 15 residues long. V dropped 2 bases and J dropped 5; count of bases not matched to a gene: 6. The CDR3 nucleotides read TGTGCCAGCAGTTACCTGGGACAGCCCGATCAGCCCCAGCATTTT. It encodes CASSYLGQPDQPQHF.

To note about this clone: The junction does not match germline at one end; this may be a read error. CDR3 bases: TGCGCCAGCAGCTTGGGCGGGGGGCCCTACGGGCAGTACTTC. It is translated as CASSLGGGPYGQYF. The chain joins TRBV5-1 to TRBJ2-7, with 8 bases identical to TRBD2. The germline CDR1 and CDR2 sequences are SGHRS and YFSETQ. CDR3 length equals 14 residues.

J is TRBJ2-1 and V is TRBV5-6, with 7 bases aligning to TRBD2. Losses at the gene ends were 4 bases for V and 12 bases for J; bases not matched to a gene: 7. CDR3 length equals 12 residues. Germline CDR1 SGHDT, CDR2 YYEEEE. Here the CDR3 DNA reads TGTGCCAGCAGCGCCTGGGGGGGTTGGCAGTTCTTC. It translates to CASSAWGGWQFF. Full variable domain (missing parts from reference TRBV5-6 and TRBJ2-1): DAGVTQSPTHLIKTRGQQVTLRCSPKSGHDTVSWYQQALGQGPQFIFQYYEEEERQRGNFPDRFSGHQFPNYSSELNVNALLLGDSALYLCASSAWGGWQFFGPGTRLTVL.

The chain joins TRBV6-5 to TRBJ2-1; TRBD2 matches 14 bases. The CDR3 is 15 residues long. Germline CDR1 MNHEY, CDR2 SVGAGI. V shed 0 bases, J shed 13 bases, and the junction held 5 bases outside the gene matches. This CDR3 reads CASSYSTSGGGNQFF. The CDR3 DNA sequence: TGTGCCAGCAGTTACTCGACTAGCGGGGGGGGCAACCAGTTCTTC.

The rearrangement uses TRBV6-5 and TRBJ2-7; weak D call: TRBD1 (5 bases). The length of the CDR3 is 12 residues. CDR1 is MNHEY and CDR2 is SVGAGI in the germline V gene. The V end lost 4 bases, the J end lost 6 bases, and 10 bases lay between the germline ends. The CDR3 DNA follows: TGTGCCAGCAGTTTCCAGGGCTCCGAGCAGTACTTC. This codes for CASSFQGSEQYF.